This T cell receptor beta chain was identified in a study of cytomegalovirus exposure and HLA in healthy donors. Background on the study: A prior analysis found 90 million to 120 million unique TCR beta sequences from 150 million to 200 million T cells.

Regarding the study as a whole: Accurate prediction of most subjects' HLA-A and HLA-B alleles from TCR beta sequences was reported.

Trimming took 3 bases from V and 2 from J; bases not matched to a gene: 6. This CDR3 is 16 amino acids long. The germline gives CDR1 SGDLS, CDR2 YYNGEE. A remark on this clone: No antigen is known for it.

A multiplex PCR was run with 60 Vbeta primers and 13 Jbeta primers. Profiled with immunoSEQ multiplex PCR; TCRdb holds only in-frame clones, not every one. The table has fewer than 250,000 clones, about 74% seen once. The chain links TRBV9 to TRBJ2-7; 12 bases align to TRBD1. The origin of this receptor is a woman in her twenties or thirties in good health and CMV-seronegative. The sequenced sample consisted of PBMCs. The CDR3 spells CASSATGTGGAYEQYF. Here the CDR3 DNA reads TGTGCCAGCAGCGCGACCGGGACAGGGGGCGCCTACGAGCAGTACTTC.